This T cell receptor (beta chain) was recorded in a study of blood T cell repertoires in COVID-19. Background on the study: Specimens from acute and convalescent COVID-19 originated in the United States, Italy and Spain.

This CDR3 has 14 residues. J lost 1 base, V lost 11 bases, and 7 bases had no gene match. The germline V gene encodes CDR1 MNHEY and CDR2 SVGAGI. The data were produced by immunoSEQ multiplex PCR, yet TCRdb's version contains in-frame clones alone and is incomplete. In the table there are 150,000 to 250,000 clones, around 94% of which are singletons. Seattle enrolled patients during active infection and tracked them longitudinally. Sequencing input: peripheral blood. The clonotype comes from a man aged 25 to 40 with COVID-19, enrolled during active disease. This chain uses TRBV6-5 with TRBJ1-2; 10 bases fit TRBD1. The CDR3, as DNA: TGTGCCGTGGGTTGGGACAGGGGTAACTATGGCTACACCTTC. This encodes CAVGWDRGNYGYTF.